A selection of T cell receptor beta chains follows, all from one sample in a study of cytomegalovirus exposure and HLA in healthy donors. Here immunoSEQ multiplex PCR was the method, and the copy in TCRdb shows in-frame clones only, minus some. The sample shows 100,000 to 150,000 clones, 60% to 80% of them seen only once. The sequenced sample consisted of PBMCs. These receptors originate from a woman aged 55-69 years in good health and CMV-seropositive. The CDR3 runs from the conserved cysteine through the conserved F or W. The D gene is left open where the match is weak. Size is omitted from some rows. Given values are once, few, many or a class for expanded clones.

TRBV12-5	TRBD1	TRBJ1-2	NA	CASGLDRAGGYTF	TGTGCTAGTGGTCTCGACAGGGCGGGTGGCTACACCTTC
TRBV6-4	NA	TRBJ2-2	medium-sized	CASTSGGAGELFF	TGTGCCAGCACCTCCGGCGGGGCCGGGGAGCTGTTTTTT
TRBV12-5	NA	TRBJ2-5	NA	CASGLSTGFGQETQYF	TGTGCTAGTGGTTTGTCTACAGGGTTTGGGCAAGAGACCCAGTACTTC
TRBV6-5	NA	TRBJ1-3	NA	CASSTPRGAGNTIYF	TGTGCCAGCAGTACCCCCAGGGGAGCTGGAAACACCATATATTTT
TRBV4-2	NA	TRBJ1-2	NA	CASSQEGALEGYTF	TGTGCCAGCAGCCAAGAAGGGGCATTGGAGGGCTACACCTTC
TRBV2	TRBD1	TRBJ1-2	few	CASKPGQGNYGYTF	TGTGCCAGCAAACCCGGACAGGGTAACTATGGCTACACCTTC
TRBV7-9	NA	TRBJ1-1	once	CASSSSGLNTEAFF	TGTGCCAGCAGCTCCTCGGGTCTGAACACTGAAGCTTTCTTT
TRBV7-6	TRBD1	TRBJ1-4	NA	CASSLEGQGGEKLFF	TGTGCCAGCAGCTTAGAGGGACAGGGGGGCGAAAAACTGTTTTTT
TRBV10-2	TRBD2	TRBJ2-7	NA	CASSESVGTSGGRPVSTYEQYF	TGCGCCAGCAGTGAGTCGGTCGGGACTAGCGGGGGGCGGCCCGTTAGTACCTACGAGCAGTACTTC
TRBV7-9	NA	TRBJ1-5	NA	CASSLGERQPQHF	TGTGCCAGCAGCTTGGGAGAGCGGCAGCCCCAGCATTTT
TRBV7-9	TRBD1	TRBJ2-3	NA	CASSSGETGADSTDTQYF	TGTGCCAGCAGCTCCGGGGAAACAGGGGCTGACAGCACAGATACGCAGTATTTT
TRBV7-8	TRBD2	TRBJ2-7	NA	CASSLSSGDYYEQYF	TGTGCCAGCAGCTTAAGTAGCGGGGATTACTACGAGCAGTACTTC
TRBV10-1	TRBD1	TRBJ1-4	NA	CASSEWDRRVTNEKLFF	TGCGCCAGCAGTGAGTGGGACAGACGAGTTACTAATGAAAAACTGTTTTTT
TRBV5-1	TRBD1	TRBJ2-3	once	CASIAQGAADTQYF	TGCGCCAGCATCGCTCAGGGGGCCGCAGATACGCAGTATTTT
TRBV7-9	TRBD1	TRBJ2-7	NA	CASSPSLGTGGWYF	TGTGCCAGCAGCCCGAGCCTGGGGACAGGGGGATGGTACTTC
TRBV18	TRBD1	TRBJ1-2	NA	CASSASGGGQGAYGYTF	TGTGCCAGCTCCGCGTCGGGGGGCGGACAGGGAGCCTATGGCTACACCTTC
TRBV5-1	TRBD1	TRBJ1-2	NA	CASSGAGTGFHGYTF	TGCGCCAGCAGCGGGGCCGGGACAGGGTTCCATGGCTACACCTTC
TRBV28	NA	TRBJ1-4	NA	CASTPGGGPLNEKLFF	TGTGCCAGCACTCCCGGGGGGGGGCCACTCAATGAAAAACTGTTTTTT
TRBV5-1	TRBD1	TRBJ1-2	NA	CASSLAPGQGDYGYTF	TGCGCCAGCAGCTTGGCACCGGGACAGGGGGACTATGGCTACACCTTC
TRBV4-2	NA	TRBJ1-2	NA	CASNHPVVGNPGYTF	TGTGCCAGCAACCACCCAGTGGTTGGCAACCCGGGCTACACCTTC
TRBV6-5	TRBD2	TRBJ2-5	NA	CASIGTSGGTQYF	TGTGCCAGCATTGGGACTAGCGGGGGGACCCAGTACTTC
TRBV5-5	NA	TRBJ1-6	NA	CASSGGTWNSPLHF	TGTGCCAGCAGCGGAGGGACCTGGAATTCACCCCTCCACTTT
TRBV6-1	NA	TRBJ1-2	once	CASTRSTYGYTF	TGTGCCAGCACAAGGAGTACCTATGGCTACACCTTC
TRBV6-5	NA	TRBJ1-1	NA	CASSYSRGPGEAFF	TGTGCCAGCAGTTACTCTCGAGGGCCGGGCGAAGCTTTCTTT
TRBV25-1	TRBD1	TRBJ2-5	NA	CASSQGDRYYQETQYF	TGTGCCAGCAGTCAGGGGGACCGCTACTACCAAGAGACCCAGTACTTC
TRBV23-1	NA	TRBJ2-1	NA	CASSLWQAEAPHPYNEQFF	TGCGCCAGCAGTCTGTGGCAGGCCGAAGCACCCCATCCCTACAATGAGCAGTTCTTC
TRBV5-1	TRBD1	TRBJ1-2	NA	CASSQTGERRGYTF	TGCGCCAGCAGCCAAACAGGGGAACGGAGAGGCTACACCTTC
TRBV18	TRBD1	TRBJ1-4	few	CASSPSGQGINEKLFF	TGTGCCAGCTCACCAAGTGGACAGGGGATAAATGAAAAACTGTTTTTT
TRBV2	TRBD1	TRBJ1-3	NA	CASSEGPRDRERNTIYF	TGTGCCAGCAGTGAAGGGCCCCGGGACAGGGAGAGAAACACCATATATTTT
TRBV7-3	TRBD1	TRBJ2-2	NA	CASSSGQGTGELFF	TGTGCCAGCAGCTCGGGACAGGGCACCGGGGAGCTGTTTTTT
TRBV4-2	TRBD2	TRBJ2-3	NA	CASSQERSSGGNTDTQYF	TGTGCCAGCAGCCAAGAACGATCCAGCGGGGGAAACACAGATACGCAGTATTTT
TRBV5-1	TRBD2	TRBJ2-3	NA	CASNRGHSGGEGDTQYF	TGCGCCAGCAACAGAGGACATAGCGGGGGGGAGGGAGATACGCAGTATTTT
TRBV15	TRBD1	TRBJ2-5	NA	CATSRDKGAKTQYF	TGTGCCACCAGCAGAGATAAGGGGGCGAAGACCCAGTACTTC
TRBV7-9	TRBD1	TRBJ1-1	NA	CASSLARGLNTEAFF	TGTGCCAGCAGCTTGGCCAGGGGGCTGAACACTGAAGCTTTCTTT
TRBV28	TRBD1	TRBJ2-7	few	CASIRQGAYEQYF	TGTGCCAGCATCCGACAGGGGGCCTACGAGCAGTACTTC
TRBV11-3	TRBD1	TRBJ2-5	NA	CASSPGTGGGEQYF	TGTGCCAGCAGCCCCGGGACAGGGGGTGGGGAGCAGTACTTC
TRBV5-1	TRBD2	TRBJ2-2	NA	CASYSSAGENTGELFF	TGCGCCAGCTATTCGTCGGCGGGGGAAAACACCGGGGAGCTGTTTTTT
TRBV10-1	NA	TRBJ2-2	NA	CASSKNTGELFF	TGCGCCAGCAGCAAGAACACCGGGGAGCTGTTTTTT
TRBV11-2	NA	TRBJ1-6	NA	CASSTRPGHSNSPLHF	TGTGCCAGCAGCACCAGACCGGGACATTCTAATTCACCCCTCCACTTT